This T cell receptor beta chain is drawn from a study of blood T cells in healthy people across ages. Study-level results: Age brought a roughly linear fall in TCR beta diversity measured per million T cells.

This clonotype was picked up many times. What it recognizes is unknown. Together with a sample-barcoded 5' primer, a J-beta primer mix was included in a second PCR lasting about 7 to 12 cycles. MiXCR, run by TCRdb on the 5' RACE reads, gives a single entry per CDR3 protein. Here the sample spans roughly 1,000,000 distinct CDR3 sequences, approximately 25% being singletons. The data also belong to a second study, concerning T cells of mothers and their children. That paper adds: For unrelated pairs as for related ones, thymic selection shapes TCR recombination output similarly. An overlap that was slightly higher, though non-significant, was seen in related mother-child pairs versus unrelated pairs.

The origin of this receptor is a girl aged 2-10 years in good health. Sequenced material: blood.

The CDR3 nucleotides are TGTGCCAGCAGCCTGGACACTTACAATGAGCAGTTCTTC. It specifies CASSLDTYNEQFF. This chain uses TRBV12-3 or TRBV12-4 with TRBJ2-1; D may be TRBD1 (5 bases). With 6 bases removed from V and 4 bases from J, the gap between germline ends came to 10 bases. CDR3 length: 13 amino acids.